The present T cell receptor (beta chain) was sequenced within a study of blood T cell repertoires in COVID-19. Study in general: The samples span acute and convalescent COVID-19 from the United States, Italy and Spain.

Original processing methods: Amplification from reference gene primers served as the basis for estimated nucleated cell counts. TCRdb keeps only in-frame clones here, not all; method: immunoSEQ multiplex PCR. V and J calls and clone size come straight from that table; D and trimming were deduced from the DNA. The data show about 200,000 clones, approximately 79% seen once. This study enrolled people aged about 18 to 100 from about two dozen US geographic areas. Participant reports of clinical history set cohort assignment. This CDR3 has 16 amino acids. In germline, CDR1 is ENHRY, CDR2 SYGVKD. V gave up 5 bases and J gave up 0 bases, with 14 bases separating them.

The chain is built from TRBV10-3 and TRBJ2-1, with a weak D call TRBD1 (6 bases). The specimen was PBMCs or T cells enriched from blood (not recorded which). This clonotype originated in a woman in her sixties with acute COVID-19. The CDR3 nucleotides are TGTGCCATCAGTCGGACAGCCGATTACTCCTACAATGAGCAGTTCTTC. Protein sequence: CAISRTADYSYNEQFF.